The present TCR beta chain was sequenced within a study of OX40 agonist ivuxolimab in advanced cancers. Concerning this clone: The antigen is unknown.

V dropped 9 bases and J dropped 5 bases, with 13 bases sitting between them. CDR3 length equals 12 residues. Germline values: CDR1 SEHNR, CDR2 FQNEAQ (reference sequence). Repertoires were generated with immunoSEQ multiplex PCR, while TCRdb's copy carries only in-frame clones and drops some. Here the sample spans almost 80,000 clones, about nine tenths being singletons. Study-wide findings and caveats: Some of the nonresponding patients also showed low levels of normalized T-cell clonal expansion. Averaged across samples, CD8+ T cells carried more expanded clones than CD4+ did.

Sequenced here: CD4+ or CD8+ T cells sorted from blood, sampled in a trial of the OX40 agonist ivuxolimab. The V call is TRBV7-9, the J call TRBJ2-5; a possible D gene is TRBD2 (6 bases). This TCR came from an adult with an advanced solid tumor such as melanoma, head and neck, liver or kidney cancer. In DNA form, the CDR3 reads TGTGCCAGTCGGCGGGGATGGGAGACCCAGTACTTC. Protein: CASRRGWETQYF.